These 9 T cell receptor beta chains share one sample of origin, sequenced in a study of regulatory T cells in long-lasting Graves disease. Regarding time point: persistent/refractory GD, antithyroid drugs over 5 years with positive TRAb. With RNA extracted from PBMCs as input, the TCR library was made. iRepertoire HTBI primers and Arm-PCR of CDR3 regions built TCR beta libraries. Each CDR3 protein gets one entry after TCRdb re-called the multiplex PCR reads with MiXCR. The data hold roughly 400,000 distinct CDR3 sequences, with 21% observed a single time. Sequences were derived from peripheral blood mononuclear cells (PBMCs), sampled when the disease was refractory, from a patient treated with antithyroid drugs. These receptor sequences come from a female donor with Graves disease.

The rearrangement joins TRBV4-1 to TRBJ1-1; D is ambiguous. Deletions cut 3 bases from V and 1 base from J, with 15 bases between. Germline lookup yields CDR1 MGHRA and CDR2 YSYEKL. The CDR3 covers 16 residues. The CDR3 DNA follows: TGCGCCAGCAGCCACCAGTCCCCCCTAAGGAACACTGAAGCTTTCTTT. This codes for CASSHQSPLRNTEAFF.

The V gene is TRBV6-6, the J gene TRBJ1-3, with D unresolved. V was trimmed by 0 bases and J by 0 bases, leaving 9 bases between them. Germline V gene lookup returns CDR1 MNHNY and CDR2 SVGAGI (reference sequence). The CDR3 is 16 amino acids. The CDR3, as DNA: TGTGCCAGCAGTTACTCGGCAGCGAGCTCTGGAAACACCATATATTTT. It is translated as CASSYSAASSGNTIYF.

The V and J genes are TRBV20-1 and TRBJ1-6; D is ambiguous. Germline CDR1 is DFQATT and CDR2 is SNEGSKA (reference sequence). The CDR3 length is 13 residues. V lost 6 bases and J 7 bases, leaving 13 bases between the germline ends. Here the CDR3 reads CSAVWRVNSPLHF. The CDR3 nucleotides read TGCAGTGCGGTTTGGCGGGTGAATTCACCCCTCCACTTT.

This clonotype showed up just a few times. Since a much larger clone is just one base distant, this may be a read error. The chain carries TRBV6-1 and TRBJ2-7, with a tentative D call TRBD2 (6 bases). Trimming pared 7 bases from V and 3 bases from J, leaving 19 bases between. In germline, CDR1 is MNHNS, CDR2 SASEGT. The CDR3 consists of 15 residues. This CDR3 reads CASNLAGAGLYEQYF. The CDR3 nucleotides read TGTGCCAGCAACCTCGCCGGGGCGGGGCTCTACGAGCAGTACTTC.

Many counts were recorded for this clonotype. The rearrangement links TRBV12-3 or TRBV12-4 to TRBJ2-4; D ambiguous. The CDR3 contains 14 residues. The V gene lost 6 bases and the J gene lost 6 bases, with 15 bases spanning the gap. The CDR3 protein is CASSPALITNIQYF. The CDR3 DNA follows: TGTGCCAGCAGCCCCGCCCTTATAACAAACATTCAGTACTTC.

The rearrangement links TRBV5-1 to TRBJ2-1, with D perhaps matching TRBD2 (5 bases). In germline, CDR1 is SGHRS, CDR2 YFSETQ. Trimming removed 0 bases from V and 7 bases from J, with 11 bases in between. This CDR3 region has 14 residues. CDR3 nucleotide sequence: TGCGCCAGCAGCTTGGATACGGGGAAAAATGAGCAGTTCTTC. As protein: CASSLDTGKNEQFF.

This clonotype was seen more than once but under ten times. V is TRBV11-3 and J is TRBJ1-1, with D perhaps matching TRBD1 (5 bases). The CDR3 totals 13 residues. Germline CDR1 reads SGHNT; CDR2 reads YENEEA. The V gene lost 5 bases and the J gene lost 10 bases, with 17 bases spanning the gap. CDR3 protein: CASSRGRGTAAFF. CDR3 sequence (DNA): TGTGCCAGCAGCCGGGGGAGGGGAACGGCAGCTTTCTTT.

This clonotype appeared many times. The rearrangement joins TRBV11-2 to TRBJ2-5; 9 bases are a match to TRBD2. The length of the CDR3 is 14 residues. Germline V CDR1 and CDR2: SGHAT, FQNNGV. The V and J ends lost 2 bases and 5 bases, in that order; junction bases with no gene match: 3. CDR3: CASSLLAGLETQYF. The DNA for the CDR3 is TGTGCCAGCAGCTTACTAGCGGGATTGGAGACCCAGTACTTC.

This clonotype was found many times. The rearrangement links TRBV2 to TRBJ1-1, with 7 positions matching TRBD1. This CDR3 has 13 amino acids. Germline CDR1 SNHLY, CDR2 FYNNEI. The ends lost 9 bases at V and 5 bases at J; junction bases unmatched: 9. In nucleotides, the CDR3 is TGTGCCAGATCAGGGGGTAGTGGGACTGAAGCTTTCTTT. Its translation is CARSGGSGTEAFF.